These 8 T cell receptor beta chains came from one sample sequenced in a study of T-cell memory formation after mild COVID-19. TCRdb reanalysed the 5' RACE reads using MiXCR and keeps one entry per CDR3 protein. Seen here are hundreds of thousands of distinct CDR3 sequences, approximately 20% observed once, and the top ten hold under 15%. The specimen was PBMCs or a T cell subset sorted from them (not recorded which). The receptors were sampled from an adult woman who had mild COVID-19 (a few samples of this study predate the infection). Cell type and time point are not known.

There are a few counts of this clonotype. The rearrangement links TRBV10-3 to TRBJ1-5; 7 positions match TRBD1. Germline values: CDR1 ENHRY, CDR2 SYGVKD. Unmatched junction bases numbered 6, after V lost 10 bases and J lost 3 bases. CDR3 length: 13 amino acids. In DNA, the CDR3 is TGTGCCACACAGGGGCTCGTCAATCAGCCCCAGCATTTT. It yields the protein CATQGLVNQPQHF.

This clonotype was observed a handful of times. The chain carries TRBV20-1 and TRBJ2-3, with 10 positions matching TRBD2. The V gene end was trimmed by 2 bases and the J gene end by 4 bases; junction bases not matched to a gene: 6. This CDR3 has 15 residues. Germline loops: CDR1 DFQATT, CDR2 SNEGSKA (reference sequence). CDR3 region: CSARRLAGESDTQYF. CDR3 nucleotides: TGCAGTGCTAGACGCCTAGCGGGGGAGTCAGATACGCAGTATTTT.

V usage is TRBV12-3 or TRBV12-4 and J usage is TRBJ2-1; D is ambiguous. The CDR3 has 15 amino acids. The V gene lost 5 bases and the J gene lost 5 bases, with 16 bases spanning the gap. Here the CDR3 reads CASSIASIDHNEQFF. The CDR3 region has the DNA TGTGCCAGCAGTATTGCTAGTATAGACCACAATGAGCAGTTCTTC.

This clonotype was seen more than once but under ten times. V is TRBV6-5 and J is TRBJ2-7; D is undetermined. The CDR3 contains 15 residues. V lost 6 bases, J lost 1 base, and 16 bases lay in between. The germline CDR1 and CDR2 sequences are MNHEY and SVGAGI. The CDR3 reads CASSLAEDGSYEQYF. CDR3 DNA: TGTGCCAGCAGCCTTGCCGAGGACGGGTCCTACGAGCAGTACTTC.

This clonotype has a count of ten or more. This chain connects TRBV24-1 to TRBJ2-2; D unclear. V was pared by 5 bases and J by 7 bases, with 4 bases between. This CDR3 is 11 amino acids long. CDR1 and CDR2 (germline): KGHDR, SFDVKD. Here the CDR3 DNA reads TGTGCCACCAGTGGCCTCGGGGAGCTGTTTTTT. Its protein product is CATSGLGELFF.

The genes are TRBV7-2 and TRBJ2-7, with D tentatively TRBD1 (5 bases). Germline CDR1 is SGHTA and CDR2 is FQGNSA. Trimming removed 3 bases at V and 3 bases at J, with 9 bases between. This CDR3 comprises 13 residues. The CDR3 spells CASSLTEIYEQYF. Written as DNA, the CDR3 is TGTGCCAGCAGCTTGACAGAGATCTACGAGCAGTACTTC.

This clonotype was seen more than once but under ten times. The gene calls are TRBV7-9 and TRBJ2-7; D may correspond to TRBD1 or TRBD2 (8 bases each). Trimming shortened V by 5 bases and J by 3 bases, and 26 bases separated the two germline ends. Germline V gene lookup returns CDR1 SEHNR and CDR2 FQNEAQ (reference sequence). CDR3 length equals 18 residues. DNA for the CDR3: TGTGCCAGCAGCAAAAGACGGACAGGGACTAGTCCGCACTACGAGCAGTACTTC. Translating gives CASSKRRTGTSPHYEQYF.

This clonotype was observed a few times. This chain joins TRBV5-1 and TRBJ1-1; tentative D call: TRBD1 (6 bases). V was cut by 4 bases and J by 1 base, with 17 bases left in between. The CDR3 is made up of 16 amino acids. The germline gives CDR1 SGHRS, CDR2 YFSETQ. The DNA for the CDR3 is TGCGCCAGCAGCAGGGGGGGCGCATTACGGAACACTGAAGCTTTCTTT. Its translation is CASSRGGALRNTEAFF.